The 10 T cell receptor beta chains below were found in one sample sequenced in a study of shared clonotypes between healthy human individuals. Only in-frame clones appear in the TCRdb table, and some are missing; sequencing was by immunoSEQ multiplex PCR. The sample carries millions of clones, roughly 94% recorded once. Sequencing was carried out using naive CD4+ T cells sorted from blood. As to subset: CD45RA+ positively selected. The receptor source for this set is a man aged 18 to 30 in good health.

The V call is TRBV5-1, the J call TRBJ2-2; 8 bases map to TRBD1. Trimming cost V 4 bases and J 2 bases; bases outside gene matches: 4. Germline V gene lookup returns CDR1 SGHRS and CDR2 YFSETQ. The CDR3 extends over 15 amino acids. CDR3 coding DNA: TGCGCCAGCAGCAAGGGACAGGCTAACACCGGGGAGCTGTTTTTT. This translates into CASSKGQANTGELFF.

This clone was detected many times. The J gene is TRBJ1-1, the V gene TRBV27, with D perhaps TRBD1 (5 bases). CDR1 is MNHEY and CDR2 is SMNVEV in the germline V gene (reference sequence). V lost 2 bases to trimming and J lost 6 bases, with 13 bases between them. CDR3 length equals 14 residues. The chain's CDR3 is CASSLGSPGAEAFF. The CDR3 bases are TGTGCCAGCAGTTTAGGGTCCCCGGGGGCTGAAGCTTTCTTT.

The chain couples TRBV9 to TRBJ1-1, with D maybe TRBD1 (5 bases). Germline V gives CDR1 SGDLS, CDR2 YYNGEE. V was shortened by 4 bases and J by 1 base, with 14 bases between the two germline ends. The CDR3 runs to 15 residues. The CDR3 coding sequence is TGTGCCAGCAGCTTAACCGGGACGGAGAACACTGAAGCTTTCTTT. Its translation: CASSLTGTENTEAFF.

This chain joins TRBV6-6 and TRBJ1-5, with TRBD1 matching 7 bases. The junction had 7 bases not matched to a gene; V was cut back by 7 bases and J by 4 bases. Germline values: CDR1 MNHNY, CDR2 SVGAGI (reference sequence). The CDR3 length is 14 residues. The CDR3 sequence: CASIKTGPNQPQHF. In nucleotides, the CDR3 is TGTGCCAGCATTAAGACAGGGCCGAATCAGCCCCAGCATTTT.

J is TRBJ1-1 and V is TRBV13, with 7 bases that match TRBD1. The J segment lost 4 bases and the V segment lost 5 bases, leaving 4 bases of the junction unmatched. This CDR3 region has 13 residues. Per the germline V gene, CDR1 is PRHDT and CDR2 is FYEKMQ (reference sequence). CDR3: CASSVQGTTEAFF. The CDR3 bases are TGTGCCAGCAGCGTACAGGGGACCACTGAAGCTTTCTTT.

The V call is TRBV9, the J call TRBJ2-5; D may correspond to TRBD1 or TRBD2 (6 bases each). The CDR3 length is 15 residues. Trimming stripped 0 bases from V and 1 base from J, with 10 bases between. Germline lookup yields CDR1 SGDLS and CDR2 YYNGEE. CDR3 residues: CASSVVGGRQETQYF. Written as DNA, the CDR3 is TGTGCCAGCAGCGTAGTAGGGGGGCGCCAAGAGACCCAGTACTTC. The full variable domain, rest sourced from reference TRBV9 and TRBJ2-5, is DSGVTQTPKHLITATGQRVTLRCSPRSGDLSVYWYQQSLDQGLQFLIQYYNGEERAKGNILERFSAQQFPDLHSELNLSSLELGDSALYFCASSVVGGRQETQYFGPGTRLLVL.

V and J are TRBV28 and TRBJ2-7, with TRBD2 as a possible D gene (5 bases). Trimming stripped 5 bases from V and 4 bases from J, with 15 bases between. This CDR3 spans 14 amino acids. Germline lookup yields CDR1 MDHEN and CDR2 SYDVKM. CDR3 nucleotide sequence: TGTGCCAGCAGTCTACTAGTTCCACCATACGAGCAGTACTTC. This gives the protein CASSLLVPPYEQYF.

The chain links TRBV18 to TRBJ1-2, with no clear D. The CDR3 contains 13 residues. Germline lookup yields CDR1 KGHSH and CDR2 LQKENI. Between the trimmed V and J ends, which lost 3 bases and 8 bases, there was a span of 13 bases. This chain's CDR3 is CASSPFWGDGYTF. The CDR3 region has the DNA TGTGCCAGCTCACCGTTCTGGGGAGACGGCTACACCTTC.

This sequence joins TRBV5-1 and TRBJ2-5; 8 bases map to TRBD1. Germline lookup yields CDR1 SGHRS and CDR2 YFSETQ. The junction had 10 bases not matched to a gene; V was cut back by 6 bases and J by 9 bases. The CDR3 has 13 amino acids. Here the CDR3 reads CASTLGQGNAQYF. For the CDR3, the DNA is TGCGCCAGCACTCTCGGACAGGGCAACGCCCAGTACTTC. Supplemented by reference TRBV5-1 and TRBJ2-5, the full variable domain reads KAGVTQTPRYLIKTRGQQVTLSCSPISGHRSVSWYQQTPGQGLQFLFEYFSETQRNKGNFPGRFSGRQFSNSRSEMNVSTLELGDSALYLCASTLGQGNAQYFGPGTRLLVL.

The chain has TRBV30 and TRBJ1-4, with 8 bases aligning to TRBD1. This CDR3 is built from 15 residues. J lost 0 bases, V lost 4 bases, and 4 bases had no gene match. Germline V lookup: CDR1 GTSNPN, CDR2 SVGIG (reference sequence). This chain's CDR3 is CAWTRGLATNEKLFF. The DNA of the CDR3 is TGTGCCTGGACCAGGGGGCTTGCAACTAATGAAAAACTGTTTTTT. Drawing the rest from reference TRBV30 and TRBJ1-4, the complete variable domain is SQTIHQWPATLVQPVGSPLSLECTVEGTSNPNLYWYRQAAGRGLQLLFYSVGIGQISSEVPQNLSASRPQDRQFILSSKKLLLSDSGFYLCAWTRGLATNEKLFFGSGTQLSVL.